This T cell receptor beta chain stems from a study of cytomegalovirus exposure and HLA in healthy donors. The PCR ran on 60 Vbeta and 13 Jbeta primers. The method was immunoSEQ multiplex PCR; TCRdb's version includes in-frame clones alone and lacks a portion of them. This table has some 150,000 clones, roughly 81% appearing once. From germline, CDR1 is SGHDT and CDR2 YYEEEE. The CDR3 spans 12 residues. V lost 2 bases, J lost 5 bases, and 6 bases lay in between. The chain uses TRBV5-6 and TRBJ2-3; no reliable D call. The sequenced material came from PBMCs. The TCR comes from a young woman in good health and CMV-seropositive. The CDR3 loop reads CASSFEVDTQYF. In nucleotides, the CDR3 is TGTGCCAGCAGCTTCGAGGTAGATACGCAGTATTTT. Full variable domain (rest looked up from reference TRBV5-6 and TRBJ2-3): DAGVTQSPTHLIKTRGQQVTLRCSPKSGHDTVSWYQQALGQGPQFIFQYYEEEERQRGNFPDRFSGHQFPNYSSELNVNALLLGDSALYLCASSFEVDTQYFGPGTRLTVL.